This is a list of T cell receptor beta chains from one sample in a study of T cell responses to AZD1222 COVID-19 vaccine. Sequencing was performed with immunoSEQ multiplex PCR; in TCRdb, only in-frame clones are kept and a portion is missing. The table shows roughly 160,000 clones, with about nine tenths occurring only once. The material sequenced was peripheral blood, taken on day 0 of AZD1222 vaccination. These receptors came from an adult in good health. The CDR3 runs from the conserved cysteine through the conserved F or W. A D gene is named only where the DNA matches it firmly. Where a row states a size, it is once, few, many or the class of an expanded clone; other rows omit it.

v_call	clone_size	j_call	d_call	cdr3_nt	cdr3_aa
TRBV2	once	TRBJ2-3	-	TGTGCCAGCAAGGCATTTGGAGATACGCAGTATTTT	CASKAFGDTQYF
TRBV5-4	-	TRBJ2-1	TRBD2	TGTGCCAGCAGCCCACCGGGACTAGAGTACAATGAGCAGTTCTTC	CASSPPGLEYNEQFF
TRBV5-6	once	TRBJ1-1	-	TGTGCCAGCAGCTTGTCGGGACGGAGGACAAACACTGAAGCTTTCTTT	CASSLSGRRTNTEAFF
TRBV27	-	TRBJ2-1	-	TGTGCCAGCAGTTTCGCCGGACGATCGTACAATGAGCAGTTCTTC	CASSFAGRSYNEQFF
TRBV7-2	-	TRBJ1-5	-	TGTGCCAGCAGCTTGACCCCCGGGGGGTATCAGCCCCAGCATTTT	CASSLTPGGYQPQHF
TRBV4-2	few	TRBJ2-5	TRBD2	TGTGCCAGCAGCCAAGGCCCTACTAGCGCCCAAGAGACCCAGTACTTC	CASSQGPTSAQETQYF
TRBV19	-	TRBJ2-1	TRBD2	TGTGCCAGTAGTATAAGTCCTAGCGGGCTGCTTTCCAATGAGCAGTTCTTC	CASSISPSGLLSNEQFF
TRBV27	-	TRBJ1-5	-	TGTGCCAGCAGTTCTGACATGCGGCAGCCCCAGCATTTT	CASSSDMRQPQHF
TRBV10-3	-	TRBJ1-1	TRBD1	TGTGCCACCACCAGGGGGACAGGGATAACTGAAGCTTTCTTT	CATTRGTGITEAFF
TRBV28	-	TRBJ1-4	TRBD1	TGTGCCAGCAGTTTCCCACAGGGGGCAGCTGGAAAACTGTTTTTT	CASSFPQGAAGKLFF
TRBV6-5	-	TRBJ1-2	-	TGTGCCAGCAAGAGGGACACAGCTAACTATGGCTACACCTTC	CASKRDTANYGYTF
TRBV28	few	TRBJ2-7	-	TGTGCCAGCAGTCAACAGGGCTACGAGCAGTACTTC	CASSQQGYEQYF
TRBV7-9	-	TRBJ1-2	-	TGTGCCAGCAGCCCCCTGACAGAGGGGAACTATGGCTACACCTTC	CASSPLTEGNYGYTF
TRBV7-7	-	TRBJ2-1	TRBD2	TGTGCCAGCAGCAAATATGTCCCCGAGGCGGGAGATGACAATGAGCAGTTCTTC	CASSKYVPEAGDDNEQFF
TRBV14	-	TRBJ2-7	TRBD1	TGTGCCAGCAGCCGTCGGGACAGGGGTACCTACGAGCAGTACTTC	CASSRRDRGTYEQYF
TRBV9	-	TRBJ2-1	-	TGTGCCAGCAGCGGGGCGTGGCAATACAATGAGCAGTTCTTC	CASSGAWQYNEQFF
TRBV7-2	-	TRBJ1-2	TRBD1	TGTGCCAGCAGCCCCGGACAGGGAGCTAACTATGGCTACACCTTC	CASSPGQGANYGYTF
TRBV28	-	TRBJ2-2	-	TGTGCCAGCAGTTTCCCCGCCCAGGGCGGCACCGGGGAGCTGTTTTTT	CASSFPAQGGTGELFF
TRBV3-1/TRBV3-2	once	TRBJ2-7	-	TGTGCCAGCAGCCAAGGGCTAGACAGCGAGCAGTACTTC	CASSQGLDSEQYF
TRBV7-8	-	TRBJ2-7	TRBD1	TGTGCCAGCAGCCCGACAGGGGGTTCCTACGAGCAGTACTTC	CASSPTGGSYEQYF